This record covers a single TCR beta chain. Under the authors' procedure: Reference gene primer amplification gave nucleated cell count estimates. Assay: immunoSEQ multiplex PCR; the TCRdb copy retains only in-frame clones and omits some. That table supplies the V and J calls and clone size; D and trimming were determined from the DNA. The sample contains some 150,000 clones, 70% to 90% of which appear only once. This sample is part of a study of blood T cell repertoires in COVID-19. Study-level information: Sites across the United States, Italy and Spain contributed samples from acute and convalescent COVID-19. PBMCs, B-cell-depleted T cells, or T cells provided the cDNA or gDNA that made up the material.

The CDR3 totals 14 residues. CDR1 SGHVS and CDR2 FQNEAQ come from the germline V gene. The ends lost 6 bases at V and 3 bases at J; junction bases unmatched: 3. The source material was peripheral blood. The TCR was taken from a woman aged 45 to 65 with acute or convalescent COVID-19. The chain carries TRBV7-8 and TRBJ1-4; 8 bases fit TRBD1. The CDR3 sequence is CASSSGGSNEKLFF. The CDR3 DNA reads as TGTGCCAGCAGTTCAGGGGGCTCTAATGAAAAACTGTTTTTT.